This T cell receptor (beta chain) was identified during a study of OX40 agonist ivuxolimab in advanced cancers. Some background on the complete study: The costimulatory receptor OX40 (CD134) was targeted by ivuxolimab, a fully human IgG2 agonistic monoclonal antibody. Patients were allowed to have had prior anti-PD-1, anti-PD-L1 or anti-CTLA-4 therapy, and approximately 40% of the dose-escalation patients had previously received checkpoint inhibitors. Partial responses occurred in three dose-escalation patients: two with cutaneous melanoma and one with hepatocellular carcinoma. The purpose of peripheral TCRbeta sequencing was to test whether ivuxolimab changed TCR sequence diversity and led to clonal T-cell expansion. In the dose-escalation cohort, approximately 82% of patients were male, and the mean age was approximately 60 years, with a range of roughly 20 to 79. Intravenous ivuxolimab was administered to patients every 2 weeks at six dose levels: 0.01, 0.1, 0.3, 1.5, 3 and 10 mg/kg. The paper reports the monotherapy dose-escalation portion (N of about 51 patients) of the phase I ivuxolimab trial. Of the 50 or so patients in dose escalation, 19 had hepatocellular carcinoma, some 15 had melanoma, 9 had renal cell carcinoma and 9 had head and neck cancer. What the work shows at the level of the full study, not this receptor alone: Which antigens the clonally expanded peripheral T cells were specific for was not determined. After ivuxolimab, more expanded clones were found on average in CD8+ T cells than in CD4+ T cells. At doses from 0.1 to 3.0 mg/kg, clonal expansion was seen in both CD4+ and CD8+ blood T cells between baseline and week 6. Low levels of normalized T-cell clonal expansion were also seen in some nonresponding patients. In the 0.1-3.0 mg/kg groups, partial responders were among the patients with the lowest normalized peripheral clonal expansion, particularly in CD8+ T cells.

Inclusive of the bounding cysteine and phenylalanine, the CDR3 is 13 residues long. The kept DNA is CDR3 alone, 39 bases in frame from the first base. V is cut by 6 bases and J by 4 bases, and the space between the germline ends is 10 bases. CDR1 and CDR2, looked up from the germline V gene, are SNHLY and FYNNEI. Remarks on this clone: No antigen is known for it. Qualities for individual bases were not recorded, and no much larger clone is one base off.

To sequence the TCRbeta CDR3 region, genomic DNA was isolated from the sorted cells. The immunoSEQ Assay was used to sequence the TCRbeta CDR3 regions. The table comes from immuneACCESS by way of TCRdb, which keeps in-frame sequences with V and J called. Part of the clones is missing from these tables; in studies checked, under half for an unresolved V gene and the rest for unknown reasons. In this sample the table shows 80,000 or so clones, nearly 90% of which occur a single time. The leading ten clones occupy more than 2.5% of the sample. Patients with autoimmune disease history or receiving systemic immunosuppression were excluded from the trial. Peripheral blood for TCR sequencing was drawn from every dose cohort at baseline, at cycle 4 day 1 and at cycle 7 day 1. Samples came from an open-label, multicenter, first-in-human phase I dose-escalation trial of ivuxolimab. Adults with locally advanced or metastatic melanoma, renal cell carcinoma, hepatocellular carcinoma or head and neck squamous cell carcinoma were enrolled in the trial. Before TCR sequencing, CD4+ and CD8+ T cells were separately sorted from peripheral blood.

Here the chain combines TRBV2 and TRBJ1-5; the D gene identity is not certain. The sequences come from CD4+ or CD8+ T cells sorted from blood, collected in a trial of the OX40 agonist ivuxolimab. The source of this sequence is an adult with an advanced solid tumor such as melanoma, head and neck, liver or kidney cancer. The nucleotide sequence is given as TGTGCCAGCAGGGTGATGACAAATCAGCCCCAGCATTTT. This yields the protein CASRVMTNQPQHF.